A single sample gave rise to the 8 T cell receptor beta chains below, sequenced in a study of OX40 agonist ivuxolimab in advanced cancers. Libraries were built with the immunoSEQ multiplex PCR assay. TCRdb re-hosts the immuneACCESS table, in-frame sequences only. Its copies lack some clones; in the studies checked, an unresolved V gene accounts for under half of them, and the cause for the rest is not known. This sample has about 44,000 clones in its table, and approximately 84% of those were observed once. 0.38% of the sample is taken by the ten largest. Sample: CD4+ or CD8+ T cells sorted from blood, taken in a trial of the OX40 agonist ivuxolimab. The receptor source for this set is an adult with an advanced solid tumor such as melanoma, head and neck, liver or kidney cancer.

The chain recombines TRBV5-1 with TRBJ1-2, with a possible D match to TRBD1 (5 bases). Trimming cost V 4 bases and J 6 bases, with 16 bases left between them. This CDR3 is 14 amino acids long. Germline CDR1 and CDR2: SGHRS and YFSETQ. Here the CDR3 DNA reads TGCGCCAGCAGCAAGGCCAGGGAAGTAAATGGCTACACCTTC. As protein: CASSKAREVNGYTF.

The chain employs TRBV28 and TRBJ1-2, with D hard to call. The CDR3 has 16 residues. Germline V gene sequence: CDR1 MDHEN, CDR2 SYDVKM. V dropped 4 bases and J dropped 0 bases, with 15 bases sitting between them. The DNA for the CDR3 is TGTGCCAGCAGTTACCCCAGGACGGCTACTAACTATGGCTACACCTTC. This translates into CASSYPRTATNYGYTF.

The chain uses TRBV6-4 and TRBJ2-2, with TRBD2 matching over 9 bases. The germline V gene has CDR1 MRHNA and CDR2 SNTAGT. This CDR3 is 16 amino acids long. With 7 bases clipped from V and 5 bases from J, the junction kept 11 bases outside the gene matches. This chain's CDR3 is CASKRMAGGPTGELFF. The CDR3 DNA is TGTGCCAGCAAACGAATGGCGGGGGGGCCGACCGGGGAGCTGTTTTTT.

The CDR3 loop reads CASVFGTGGPETQYF. The CDR3 DNA reads as TGTGCCAGCGTTTTTGGAACGGGGGGGCCAGAGACCCAGTACTTC. The chain joins TRBV2 to TRBJ2-5; 8 bases are shared with TRBD2. This CDR3 comprises 15 residues. The junction had 12 bases not matched to a gene; V was cut back by 8 bases and J by 4 bases. Germline loops: CDR1 SNHLY, CDR2 FYNNEI. The full variable domain, completed using reference TRBV2 and TRBJ2-5, is EPEVTQTPSHQVTQMGQEVILRCVPISNHLYFYWYRQILGQKVEFLVSFYNNEISEKSEIFDDQFSVERPDGSNFTLKIRSTKLEDSAMYFCASVFGTGGPETQYFGPGTRLLVL.

The V call is TRBV6-5, the J call TRBJ2-7, with no clear D. CDR1 is MNHEY, CDR2 SVGAGI, per germline. V shed 7 bases and J shed 9 bases, with 16 bases lying between them. This CDR3 spans 12 amino acids. The CDR3 DNA reads as TGTGCCAGCACCCGAGACGGAGTCGCGCAGTACTTC. This gives the protein CASTRDGVAQYF.

V and J are TRBV18 and TRBJ1-4; 8 nucleotides match TRBD1. The CDR3 runs 14 residues. V shed 5 bases, J shed 7 bases, and the junction held 6 bases outside the gene matches. The germline CDR1 and CDR2 sequences are KGHSH and LQKENI. The CDR3 region has the DNA TGTGCCAGCTCAACCCGGGACAGGAGTGAAAAACTGTTTTTT. Its protein product is CASSTRDRSEKLFF.

The J gene is TRBJ1-2, the V gene TRBV4-2; 8 positions agree with TRBD1. With 4 bases clipped from V and 6 bases from J, the junction kept 10 bases outside the gene matches. This CDR3 has 15 residues. Germline CDR1 is LGHNA and CDR2 is YNFKEQ. The CDR3 nucleotides are TGTGCCAGCAGCCCAGGACAGGGCGGGCGGAATGGCTACACCTTC. It encodes CASSPGQGGRNGYTF.

The chain uses TRBV30 and TRBJ2-2, with TRBD2 matching 7 bases. J gave up 1 base and V 5 bases, and 7 bases lay outside the gene matches. The germline CDR1 and CDR2 sequences are GTSNPN and SVGIG (reference sequence). The CDR3 loop spans 15 amino acids. CDR3: CAWRIGTKNTGELFF. In DNA, the CDR3 is TGTGCCTGGCGAATCGGGACTAAGAACACCGGGGAGCTGTTTTTT.